This TCR beta chain is from a study of response to subunit inactivated influenza vaccine (dated by TCRdb to the late 2010s). For the study in its entirety: Deep quantitative T cell receptor repertoire profiling was used in the study to track responses to a trivalent subunit inactivated influenza vaccine.

This clonotype was picked up a small number of times. The antigen it recognizes is unknown. Base qualities are missing; no much larger clone stands one base away. V loses 0 bases, J loses 3 bases, and the germline ends lie 11 bases apart. CDR1 SQVTM and CDR2 ANQGSEA were looked up in the germline V gene. The CDR3 goes from the cysteine to the phenylalanine over 14 residues. Just the 42-base CDR3 DNA is kept, in frame starting at base 1. Study-wide conclusions, independent of this receptor: The authors suggested that each seasonal influenza vaccination may recruit only a limited number of new T cells.

The library was obtained by RT-PCR. The reads were generated on an Illumina HiSeq 2500. TCRdb reworked the public reads: Q25 trimming with fastp, MiXCR clone assembly, productive beta chains retained. Each CDR3 protein appears once, grouped with its most common genes and DNA. Across this sample there are hundreds of thousands of distinct CDR3 sequences, with 15% to 19% seen only once. Of the sample, approximately 10% is held by the ten largest clones. This chain joins TRBV29-1 to TRBJ1-2, with TRBD1 as a weak D call on 5 bases. Sequenced here: PBMCs from blood, sampled about 12 days after vaccination. The clonotype comes from a man aged 45 to 65 who received an inactivated influenza vaccine. Donor details come from another sample of the same person, matched by shared clones. The CDR3 reads CSVEEGRVHYGYTF. In nucleotides, the sequence is TGCAGCGTTGAAGAAGGCAGGGTTCACTATGGCTACACCTTC. With the portions outside the CDR3 filled from the reference TRBV29-1 and TRBJ1-2 genes, the complete variable region becomes SAVISQKPSRDICQRGTSLTIQCQVDSQVTMMFWYRQQPGQSLTLIATANQGSEATYESGFVIDKFPISRPNLTFSTLTVSNMSPEDSSIYLCSVEEGRVHYGYTFGSGTRLTVV.